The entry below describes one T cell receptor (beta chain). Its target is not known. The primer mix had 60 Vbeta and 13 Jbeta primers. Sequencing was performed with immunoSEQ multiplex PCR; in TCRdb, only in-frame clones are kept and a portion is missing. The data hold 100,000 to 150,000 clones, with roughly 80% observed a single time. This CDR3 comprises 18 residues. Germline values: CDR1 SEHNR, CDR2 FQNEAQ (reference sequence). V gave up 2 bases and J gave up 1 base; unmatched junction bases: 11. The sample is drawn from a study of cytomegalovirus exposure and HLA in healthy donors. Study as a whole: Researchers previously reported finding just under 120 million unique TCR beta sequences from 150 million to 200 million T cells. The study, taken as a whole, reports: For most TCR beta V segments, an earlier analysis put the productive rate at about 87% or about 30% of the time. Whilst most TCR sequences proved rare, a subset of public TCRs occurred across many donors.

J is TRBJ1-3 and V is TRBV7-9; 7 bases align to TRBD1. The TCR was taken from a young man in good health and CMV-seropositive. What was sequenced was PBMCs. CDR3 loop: CASSLPVTQGRSGNTIYF. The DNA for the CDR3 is TGTGCCAGCAGCTTACCGGTGACACAGGGGCGATCTGGAAACACCATATATTTT.